This is a list of T cell receptor beta chains from one sample in a study of blood T cell repertoires in COVID-19. Profiling relied on immunoSEQ multiplex PCR, and the TCRdb table lists in-frame clones only, not all of them. Of 250,000 to 350,000 clones listed, roughly 82% were seen once; the top ten hold under 2%. Material: peripheral blood. The origin of the receptors is a woman aged 45 to 65 with acute or convalescent COVID-19. The CDR3 runs from the conserved cysteine through the conserved F or W. The D gene is left open where the match is weak. Expanded clones get a size class; other rows say once, few or many, or leave the size out.

abundance	j_gene	v_gene	d_gene	CDR3nt	CDR3aa
-	TRBJ1-2	TRBV2	-	TGTGCCAGCAGTAGGAGTAACTATGGCTACACCTTC	CASSRSNYGYTF
-	TRBJ2-5	TRBV7-6	-	TGTGCCAGCAGCTTAGTAACGGGTGAGGAGACCCAGTACTTC	CASSLVTGEETQYF
-	TRBJ2-7	TRBV15	-	TGTGCCACCAGCAGAGATGTTAAGGGGCACCAGTACTTC	CATSRDVKGHQYF
-	TRBJ2-5	TRBV18	TRBD1	TGTGCCAGCTCACGGGGACAGGGTGAGACCCAGTACTTC	CASSRGQGETQYF
few	TRBJ1-5	TRBV30	-	TGTGCCTGGAGTGTAAAGTATAGGGGTCAGCCCCAGCATTTT	CAWSVKYRGQPQHF
-	TRBJ2-2	TRBV18	TRBD2	TGTGCCAGCTCAGGACTAGCGGAAGGGACCGGGGAGCTGTTTTTT	CASSGLAEGTGELFF
-	TRBJ1-1	TRBV7-9	-	TGTGCCAGCAACGATGCAGGGGACGGTGAAGCTTTCTTT	CASNDAGDGEAFF
-	TRBJ1-4	TRBV7-9	-	TGTGCCAGCAGCTTAGGATCGACTTATGAAAAACTGTTTTTT	CASSLGSTYEKLFF
-	TRBJ2-3	TRBV9	-	TGTGCCAGCAGCGTAGTCGGCGGGATGGGGACAGATACGCAGTATTTT	CASSVVGGMGTDTQYF
-	TRBJ2-1	TRBV4-3	-	TGCGCCAGCAGCCAAGTCCTAGCGCCTTACAATGAGCAGTTCTTC	CASSQVLAPYNEQFF
-	TRBJ2-7	TRBV6-5	TRBD1	TGTGCCAGCAGTTATAGGGGACAGGGGTACGAGCAGTACTTC	CASSYRGQGYEQYF
once	TRBJ2-7	TRBV10-2	-	TGCGCCAGCAGCCCTAAGACACCGATCCCCTACGAGCAGTACTTC	CASSPKTPIPYEQYF
-	TRBJ2-5	TRBV5-1	TRBD2	TGCGCCAGCAGCTTTATGGTGGGACTAGCGGGAGGGAACCAAGAGACCCAGTACTTC	CASSFMVGLAGGNQETQYF
-	TRBJ2-7	TRBV4-1	TRBD2	TGCGCCAGCAGCCAATTCTTAGCGGGAGAGCAGTACTTC	CASSQFLAGEQYF
-	TRBJ1-1	TRBV25-1	-	TGTGCCAGCAGTGTCAGCGTCAGTGAAGCTTTCTTT	CASSVSVSEAFF
-	TRBJ2-6	TRBV29-1	TRBD2	TGCAGCGTTGAAGACCTAGCGGGAGGAGGTGGGGCCAACGTCCTGACTTTC	CSVEDLAGGGGANVLTF